This T cell receptor beta chain was found in a study of shared clonotypes between healthy human individuals. Whole-study context: Donors had three CD4 naive, three CD4 memory, two CD8 naive and one CD8 memory plate apiece.

The V and J ends lost 2 bases and 2 bases, in that order; junction bases with no gene match: 3. The CDR3 is made up of 14 amino acids. Germline V gene data show CDR1 as MNHEY and CDR2 as SVGAGI. On this clone itself: Its antigen is unknown.

This table comes from immunoSEQ multiplex PCR, and its TCRdb copy is limited to in-frame clones, with some not included. The profile shows over 2 million clones, 90% to 95% of them singletons. Overall study findings and caveats: Relative to memory subsets, naive subsets generally showed larger estimated richness.

The rearrangement uses TRBV6-5 and TRBJ2-7; 7 bases map to TRBD1. What was sequenced was naive CD4+ T cells sorted from blood. Subset here: CD45RA+ positively selected. This TCR derives from a man aged 18 to 30 in good health. This chain's CDR3 is CASSYGGQTYEQYF. CDR3 nucleotide sequence: TGTGCCAGCAGTTACGGGGGACAGACCTACGAGCAGTACTTC.